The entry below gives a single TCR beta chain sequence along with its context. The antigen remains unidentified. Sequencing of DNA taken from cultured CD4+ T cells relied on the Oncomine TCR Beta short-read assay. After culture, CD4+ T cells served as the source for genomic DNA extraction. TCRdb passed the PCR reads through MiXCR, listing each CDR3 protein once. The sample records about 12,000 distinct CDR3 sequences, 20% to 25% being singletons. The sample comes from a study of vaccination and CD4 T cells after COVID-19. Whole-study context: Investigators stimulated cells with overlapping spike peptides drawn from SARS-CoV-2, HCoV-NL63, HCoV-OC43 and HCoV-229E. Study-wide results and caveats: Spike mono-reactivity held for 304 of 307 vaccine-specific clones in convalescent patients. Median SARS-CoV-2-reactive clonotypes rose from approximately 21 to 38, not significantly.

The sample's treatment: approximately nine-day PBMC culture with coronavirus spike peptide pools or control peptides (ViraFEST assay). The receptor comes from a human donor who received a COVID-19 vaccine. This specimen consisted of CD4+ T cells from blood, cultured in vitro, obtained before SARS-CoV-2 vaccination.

The CDR3 sequence is CASSFRTGGYGYTF. Here the CDR3 DNA reads TGTGCCAGCAGCTTTCGGACAGGGGGCTATGGCTACACCTTC. The V call is TRBV14, the J call TRBJ1-2; 10 nucleotides match TRBD1. Looked up from germline, CDR1 is SGHDN and CDR2 is FVKESK. Losses at the gene ends were 5 bases for V and 4 bases for J; bases not matched to a gene: 4. The CDR3 covers 14 residues.